Shown below are 24 T cell receptor beta chains from a single sample sequenced in a study of follicular helper T cells after annual influenza vaccination. Time point of the sample: 2015-2016 season, pre-vaccination. The assay was immunoSEQ multiplex PCR, and TCRdb's table has in-frame clones only and misses some. The sample has about 5,600 clones; about 84% are singletons. The source material was CXCR5- memory CD4+ T cells sorted from blood, sampled on the day of influenza vaccination. The receptors come from an adult who received the influenza vaccine.

This clone came up a few times. The junction departs from germline at one end; a sequencing error may be responsible. The chain combines TRBV7-8 with TRBJ2-4; D assignment may be TRBD1 or TRBD2 (5 bases each). CDR1 SGHVS and CDR2 FQNEAQ come from the germline V gene. This CDR3 region has 13 residues. The CDR3 region is CASSLVGGPRLDF. CDR3 bases: TGTGCCAGCAGCTTGGTTGGGGGTCCGCGATTGGACTTC.

This sequence joins TRBV7-9 and TRBJ2-3; D not certain. The CDR3 has 15 residues. Between the trimmed V and J ends, which lost 4 bases and 2 bases, there was a span of 13 bases. Germline V lookup: CDR1 SEHNR, CDR2 FQNEAQ (reference sequence). CDR3 protein: CASSSRLEATDTQYF. In DNA form, the CDR3 reads TGTGCCAGCAGCTCCAGACTGGAAGCCACAGATACGCAGTATTTT.

The chain couples TRBV20-1 to TRBJ1-2, with TRBD1 matching over 8 bases. V dropped 5 bases and J dropped 6; count of bases not matched to a gene: 2. The germline CDR1 and CDR2 sequences are DFQATT and SNEGSKA (reference sequence). The CDR3 runs 11 residues. CDR3 amino acids: CSAETGDGYTF. CDR3 sequence (DNA): TGCAGTGCTGAGACAGGGGATGGCTACACCTTC.

The chain employs TRBV29-1 and TRBJ1-4, with D perhaps TRBD1 (6 bases). The CDR3 length is 14 residues. In germline, CDR1 is SQVTM, CDR2 ANQGSEA. Trimming left V 1 base short and J 7 bases short, with 13 bases between. The CDR3 reads CSVEGASGVEKLFF. CDR3 bases: TGCAGCGTTGAAGGGGCCTCAGGGGTTGAAAAACTGTTTTTT. Full variable domain (remainder filled in from reference TRBV29-1 and TRBJ1-4): SAVISQKPSRDICQRGTSLTIQCQVDSQVTMMFWYRQQPGQSLTLIATANQGSEATYESGFVIDKFPISRPNLTFSTLTVSNMSPEDSSIYLCSVEGASGVEKLFFGSGTQLSVL.

The chain employs TRBV18 and TRBJ2-1, with D possibly called TRBD1 or TRBD2 (5 bases each). There are 18 residues in the CDR3. With 4 bases removed from V and 3 bases from J, the gap between germline ends came to 22 bases. The germline CDR1 and CDR2 sequences are KGHSH and LQKENI. CDR3 DNA sequence: TGTGCCAGCTCACAACGCCGCCCAGGGAGTCTACTCTACAATGAGCAGTTCTTC. This gives the protein CASSQRRPGSLLYNEQFF. Complete variable domain (other parts from reference TRBV18 and TRBJ2-1): NAGVMQNPRHLVRRRGQEARLRCSPMKGHSHVYWYRQLPEEGLKFMVYLQKENIIDESGMPKERFSAEFPKEGPSILRIQQVVRGDSAAYFCASSQRRPGSLLYNEQFFGPGTRLTVL.

In this sample, this clone turned up a few times. The V call is TRBV4-2, the J call TRBJ1-2; 8 nucleotides agree with TRBD1. The trim removed 1 base at V and 4 bases at J, leaving 2 bases unmatched. The germline gives CDR1 LGHNA, CDR2 YNFKEQ. The CDR3 consists of 14 residues. The CDR3: CASSQGTGFYGYTF. The CDR3 DNA is TGTGCCAGCAGCCAAGGGACAGGGTTCTATGGCTACACCTTC.

This clone was observed a few times. J is TRBJ1-2 and V is TRBV5-4; 7 nucleotides line up with TRBD1. This CDR3 has 16 residues. The J segment lost 7 bases and the V segment lost 2 bases, leaving 14 bases of the junction unmatched. Germline lookup yields CDR1 SGHNT and CDR2 YYREEE (reference sequence). Here the CDR3 reads CASSLNRGIGSGGYTF. CDR3 DNA: TGTGCCAGCAGCTTAAACAGGGGAATAGGCAGTGGTGGCTACACCTTC.

The rearrangement links TRBV11-2 to TRBJ2-5; possible D gene TRBD2, 5 bases. The CDR3 runs to 16 residues. Trimming left V 4 bases short and J 2 bases short, with 17 bases between. The germline CDR1 and CDR2 sequences are SGHAT and FQNNGV. DNA for the CDR3: TGTGCCAGCAGCTCCCCCCCGGGGAACAGACAAGAGACCCAGTACTTC. It is translated as CASSSPPGNRQETQYF.

The chain joins TRBV25-1 to TRBJ1-5, with TRBD1 identical over 8 bases. CDR3 length: 14 amino acids. Per germline, CDR1 MGHDK and CDR2 SYGVNS. Germline trimming cut 3 bases from V and 7 bases from J; bases unmatched to any gene: 5. The CDR3 sequence is CASSEDRDHQPQHF. In DNA form, the CDR3 reads TGTGCCAGCAGTGAGGACAGGGATCACCAGCCCCAGCATTTT.

The gene calls are TRBV29-1 and TRBJ2-1; possibly TRBD2 for D (7 bases). Between the trimmed V and J ends, which lost 0 bases and 10 bases, there was a span of 13 bases. The CDR3 is made up of 13 amino acids. Germline V gene lookup returns CDR1 SQVTM and CDR2 ANQGSEA. CDR3 nucleotide sequence: TGCAGCGTTGAAGAGGGGGGGCGGGAGGAGCAGTTCTTC. This encodes CSVEEGGREEQFF.

The rearrangement uses TRBV18 and TRBJ1-3; TRBD1 is a possible D gene (5 bases). Per the germline V gene, CDR1 is KGHSH and CDR2 is LQKENI. The CDR3 covers 16 residues. Trimming cost V 3 bases and J 3 bases, with 15 bases left between them. The CDR3 DNA follows: TGTGCCAGCTCACCCCCAGCAGGGAATAGTGGAAACACCATATATTTT. It specifies CASSPPAGNSGNTIYF.

The V gene is TRBV6-1, the J gene TRBJ2-7; D might be TRBD2 (6 bases). Trimming removed 7 bases from V and 2 bases from J, with 15 bases in between. In germline, CDR1 is MNHNS, CDR2 SASEGT. CDR3 length equals 14 residues. CDR3 nucleotide sequence: TGTGCCAGCACCAGGGACTTGACCACCTACGAGCAGTACTTC. This encodes CASTRDLTTYEQYF.

This chain joins TRBV6-6 and TRBJ1-1; no reliable D call. Germline CDR1 is MNHNY and CDR2 is SVGAGI (reference sequence). The CDR3 contains 14 residues. Trimming stripped 2 bases from V and 6 bases from J, with 13 bases between. The CDR3 protein is CASSYESALSEAFF. The CDR3 DNA reads as TGTGCCAGCAGTTACGAGTCGGCGCTCTCTGAAGCTTTCTTT.

V is TRBV7-2 and J is TRBJ2-2; D is unresolved. This CDR3 comprises 15 residues. The V end was cut by 3 bases, the J end by 0 bases, with 8 bases between. Germline loops: CDR1 SGHTA, CDR2 FQGNSA. CDR3 residues: CASSFRQTNTGELFF. CDR3 nucleotide sequence: TGTGCCAGCAGCTTTAGACAAACGAACACCGGGGAGCTGTTTTTT.

This clone was picked up one time. The chain employs TRBV19 and TRBJ1-5; TRBD1 aligns across 7 bases. The germline V gene has CDR1 LNHDA and CDR2 SQIVND (reference sequence). V trimming: 4 bases; J trimming: 5 bases; junction bases outside the gene matches: 5. This CDR3 has 14 amino acids. CDR3 protein: CASSTGQPHQPQHF. The DNA of the CDR3 is TGTGCCAGTAGTACGGGACAGCCTCATCAGCCCCAGCATTTT. Full variable domain (outside the CDR3, taken from reference TRBV19 and TRBJ1-5): DGGITQSPKYLFRKEGQNVTLSCEQNLNHDAMYWYRQDPGQGLRLIYYSQIVNDFQKGDIAEGYSVSREKKESFPLTVTSAQKNPTAFYLCASSTGQPHQPQHFGDGTRLSIL.

In this sample, this clone turned up a few times. V is TRBV9 and J is TRBJ2-1; TRBD2 aligns across 10 bases. Germline V gives CDR1 SGDLS, CDR2 YYNGEE. This CDR3 is built from 14 residues. The V segment lost 2 bases and the J segment 7 bases; nucleotides outside the gene matches: 3. CDR3 in amino acids: CASSVAGLANEQFF. The CDR3 region has the DNA TGTGCCAGCAGCGTGGCGGGACTAGCGAATGAGCAGTTCTTC.

The chain is built from TRBV6-6 and TRBJ1-6; a possible D gene is TRBD1 (6 bases). Germline V gives CDR1 MNHNY, CDR2 SVGAGI (reference sequence). This CDR3 has 14 residues. Trimming left V 3 bases short and J 7 bases short, with 10 bases between. The CDR3 nucleotides are TGTGCCAGCAGTTATAAGGGGGGAAATTCACCCCTCCACTTT. Protein: CASSYKGGNSPLHF.

The chain is built from TRBV4-1 and TRBJ2-7; 12 bases line up with TRBD2. With V trimmed by 0 bases and J by 2 bases, 11 bases remained unmatched. The germline CDR1 and CDR2 sequences are MGHRA and YSYEKL. This CDR3 comprises 19 residues. DNA of the CDR3: TGCGCCAGCAGCCAAGAAGGGCTAGCGGGGGGGCCGTGGACCTACGAGCAGTACTTC. It encodes CASSQEGLAGGPWTYEQYF.

The chain uses TRBV6-1 and TRBJ1-4; D is unresolved. Germline V lookup: CDR1 MNHNS, CDR2 SASEGT. This CDR3 has 12 amino acids. Trimming removed 7 bases from V and 9 bases from J, with 12 bases in between. CDR3 coding DNA: TGTGCCAGCACCTGGCAGGTCCAAAAACTGTTTTTT. Its translation: CASTWQVQKLFF.

The chain couples TRBV7-2 to TRBJ2-5; D unclear. The CDR3 spans 14 residues. V was clipped by 4 bases and J by 4 bases, with 13 bases between them. CDR1 and CDR2 from the germline V gene are SGHTA and FQGNSA. The CDR3 here is CASSSLGSPETQYF. The CDR3 nucleotides read TGTGCCAGCAGCTCCCTAGGGTCCCCAGAGACCCAGTACTTC. Full variable domain (rest looked up from reference TRBV7-2 and TRBJ2-5): GAGVSQSPSNKVTEKGKDVELRCDPISGHTALYWYRQSLGQGLEFLIYFQGNSAPDKSGLPSDRFSAERTGGSVSTLTIQRTQQEDSAVYLCASSSLGSPETQYFGPGTRLLVL.

The V call is TRBV27, the J call TRBJ1-6; 8 nucleotides agree with TRBD1. Per the germline V gene, CDR1 is MNHEY and CDR2 is SMNVEV (reference sequence). V lost 2 bases, J lost 14 bases, and 5 bases stayed unmatched. The CDR3 is made up of 13 amino acids. The CDR3 protein is CASSLIRGLALHF. The CDR3 DNA follows: TGTGCCAGCAGTTTAATCAGGGGGCTTGCCCTCCACTTT.

The chain joins TRBV19 to TRBJ2-1; D is ambiguous. Germline assignment: CDR1 LNHDA and CDR2 SQIVND (reference sequence). V lost 3 bases, J lost 4 bases, and 13 bases lay in between. This CDR3 region has 15 residues. The CDR3 DNA is TGTGCCAGTAGTATCGCAGTACAAAGGTACAATGAGCAGTTCTTC. This sequence encodes CASSIAVQRYNEQFF.

The V and J genes are TRBV27 and TRBJ2-7; TRBD1 matches at 10 bases. There are 15 residues in the CDR3. J gave up 6 bases and V 6 bases, and 11 bases lay outside the gene matches. CDR1 and CDR2 (germline): MNHEY, SMNVEV (reference sequence). The CDR3 spells CASSPRETGGREQYF. CDR3 DNA: TGTGCCAGCAGCCCGAGAGAGACAGGGGGCCGCGAGCAGTACTTC.

This rearrangement joins TRBV6-1 to TRBJ2-3; 10 bases fit TRBD1. From germline, CDR1 is MNHNS and CDR2 SASEGT. The CDR3 covers 14 residues. Unmatched junction bases numbered 4, after V lost 8 bases and J lost 2 bases. The CDR3 DNA reads as TGTGCCAGCTTTGACAGGGGGCACACAGATACGCAGTATTTT. It translates to CASFDRGHTDTQYF.